This T cell receptor (beta chain) originates from a study of CD4 and CD8 cells across lung adenocarcinoma regions. This clonotype is termed medium-sized. The patients had localized lung adenocarcinoma, a non-small cell subtype. TCRdb redid the calling of the PCR reads with MiXCR, one entry per CDR3 protein. Here the sample spans 20,000 to 25,000 distinct CDR3 sequences, about 50% being singletons. Sequenced sample: CD8+ T cells from the center of a lung tumor. The TCR comes from a female donor with lung adenocarcinoma. The CD4 and CD8 labels of this study may be unreliable.

CDR3 sequence (DNA): TGTGCCAGCAGAACAGGGGGTTACACCGGGGAGCTGTTTTTT. Amino acid sequence: CASRTGGYTGELFF. The V call is TRBV6-5, the J call TRBJ2-2; 8 nucleotides line up with TRBD1. After removal of 6 bases from V and 3 bases from J, the junction contained 3 bases not matched to a gene. Germline CDR1 MNHEY, CDR2 SVGAGI. The CDR3 totals 14 residues.